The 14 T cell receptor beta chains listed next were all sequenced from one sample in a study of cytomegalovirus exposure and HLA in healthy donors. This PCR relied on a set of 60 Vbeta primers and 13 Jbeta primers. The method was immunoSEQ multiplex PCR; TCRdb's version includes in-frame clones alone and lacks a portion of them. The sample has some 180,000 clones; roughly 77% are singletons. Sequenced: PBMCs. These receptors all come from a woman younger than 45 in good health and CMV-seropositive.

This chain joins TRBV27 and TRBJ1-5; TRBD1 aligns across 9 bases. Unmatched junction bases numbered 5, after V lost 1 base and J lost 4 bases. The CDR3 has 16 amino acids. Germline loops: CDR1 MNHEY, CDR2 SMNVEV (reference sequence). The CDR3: CASSLYGTGFNQPQHF. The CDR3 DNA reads TGTGCCAGCAGTTTATATGGGACAGGGTTTAATCAGCCCCAGCATTTT.

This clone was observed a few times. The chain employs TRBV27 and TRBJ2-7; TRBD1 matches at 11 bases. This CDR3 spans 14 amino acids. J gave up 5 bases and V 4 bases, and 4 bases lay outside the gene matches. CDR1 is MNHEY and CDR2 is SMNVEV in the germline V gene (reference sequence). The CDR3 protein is CASSSGTGGHEQYF. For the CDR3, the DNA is TGTGCCAGCAGTTCCGGGACAGGGGGACACGAGCAGTACTTC.

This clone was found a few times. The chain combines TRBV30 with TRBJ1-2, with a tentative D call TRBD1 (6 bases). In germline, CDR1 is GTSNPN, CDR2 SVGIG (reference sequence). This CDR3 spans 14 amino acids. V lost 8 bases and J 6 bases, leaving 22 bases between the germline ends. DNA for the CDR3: TGTGCCAGCAGCCGGACGGGGGGCCCGGATGGCTACACCTTC. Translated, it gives CASSRTGGPDGYTF.

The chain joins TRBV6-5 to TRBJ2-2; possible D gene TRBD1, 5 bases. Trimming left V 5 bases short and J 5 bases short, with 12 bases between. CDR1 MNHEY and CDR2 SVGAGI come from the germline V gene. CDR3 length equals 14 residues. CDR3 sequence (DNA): TGTGCCAGCAGTGATGCAGGGATGACCGGGGAGCTGTTTTTT. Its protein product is CASSDAGMTGELFF.

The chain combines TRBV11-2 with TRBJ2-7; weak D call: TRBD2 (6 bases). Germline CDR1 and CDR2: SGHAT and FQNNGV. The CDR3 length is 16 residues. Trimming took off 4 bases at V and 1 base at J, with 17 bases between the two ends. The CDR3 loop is CASSSSMGTGSYEQYF. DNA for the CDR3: TGTGCCAGCAGCTCGTCCATGGGGACTGGGTCCTACGAGCAGTACTTC.

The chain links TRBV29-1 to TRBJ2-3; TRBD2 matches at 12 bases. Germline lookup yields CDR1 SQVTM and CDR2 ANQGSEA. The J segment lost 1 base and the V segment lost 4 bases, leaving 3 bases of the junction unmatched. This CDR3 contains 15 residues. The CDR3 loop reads CSVVLAGGRTDTQYF. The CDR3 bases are TGCAGCGTTGTCCTAGCGGGGGGGCGCACAGATACGCAGTATTTT.

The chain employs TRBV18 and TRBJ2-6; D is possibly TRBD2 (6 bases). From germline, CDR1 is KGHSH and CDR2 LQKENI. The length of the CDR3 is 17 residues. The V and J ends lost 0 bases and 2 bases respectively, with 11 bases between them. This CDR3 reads CASSPPQAGTGANVLTF. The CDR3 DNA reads TGTGCCAGCTCACCACCTCAGGCGGGGACTGGGGCCAACGTCCTGACTTTC. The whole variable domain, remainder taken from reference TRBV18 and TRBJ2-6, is NAGVMQNPRHLVRRRGQEARLRCSPMKGHSHVYWYRQLPEEGLKFMVYLQKENIIDESGMPKERFSAEFPKEGPSILRIQQVVRGDSAAYFCASSPPQAGTGANVLTFGAGSRLTVL.

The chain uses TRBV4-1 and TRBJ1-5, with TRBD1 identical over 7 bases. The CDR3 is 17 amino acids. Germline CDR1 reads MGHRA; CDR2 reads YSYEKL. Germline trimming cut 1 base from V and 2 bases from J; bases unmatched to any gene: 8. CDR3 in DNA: TGCGCCAGCAGCCAAGTACTACAGGGGTTCGGCAATCAGCCCCAGCATTTT. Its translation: CASSQVLQGFGNQPQHF.

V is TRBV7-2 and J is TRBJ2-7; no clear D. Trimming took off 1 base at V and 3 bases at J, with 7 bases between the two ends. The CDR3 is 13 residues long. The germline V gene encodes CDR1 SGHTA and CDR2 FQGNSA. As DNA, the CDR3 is TGTGCCAGCAGCTTAGGGGCGAGCTACGAGCAGTACTTC. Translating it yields CASSLGASYEQYF.

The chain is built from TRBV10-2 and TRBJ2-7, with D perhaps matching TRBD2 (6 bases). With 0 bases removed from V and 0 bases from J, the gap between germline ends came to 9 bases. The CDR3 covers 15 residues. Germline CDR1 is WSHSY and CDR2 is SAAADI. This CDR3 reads CASSESPGLSYEQYF. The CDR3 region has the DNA TGCGCCAGCAGTGAGTCGCCGGGACTCTCCTACGAGCAGTACTTC.

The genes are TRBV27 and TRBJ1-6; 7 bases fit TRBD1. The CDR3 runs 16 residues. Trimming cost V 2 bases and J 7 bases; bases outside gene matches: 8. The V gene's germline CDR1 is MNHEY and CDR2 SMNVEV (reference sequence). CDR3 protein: CASSLISGQFNSPLHF. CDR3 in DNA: TGTGCCAGCAGTTTAATATCGGGACAGTTCAATTCACCCCTCCACTTT.

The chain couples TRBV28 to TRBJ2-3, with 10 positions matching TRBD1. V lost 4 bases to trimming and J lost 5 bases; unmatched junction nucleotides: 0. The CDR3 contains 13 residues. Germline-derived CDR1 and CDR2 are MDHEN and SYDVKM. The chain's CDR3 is CASSWTGGDTQYF. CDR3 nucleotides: TGTGCCAGCAGTTGGACAGGGGGAGATACGCAGTATTTT.

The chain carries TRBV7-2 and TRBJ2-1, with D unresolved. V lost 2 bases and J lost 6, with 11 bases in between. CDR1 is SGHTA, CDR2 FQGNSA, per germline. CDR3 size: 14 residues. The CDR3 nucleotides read TGTGCCAGCAGCTTAACCGAGCTTGGCAATGAGCAGTTCTTC. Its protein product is CASSLTELGNEQFF.

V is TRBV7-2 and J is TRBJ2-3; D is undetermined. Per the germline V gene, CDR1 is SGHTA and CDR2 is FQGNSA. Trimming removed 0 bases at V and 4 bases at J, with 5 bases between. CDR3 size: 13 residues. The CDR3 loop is CASSLAYSDTQYF. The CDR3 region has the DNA TGTGCCAGCAGCTTAGCGTACTCAGATACGCAGTATTTT.